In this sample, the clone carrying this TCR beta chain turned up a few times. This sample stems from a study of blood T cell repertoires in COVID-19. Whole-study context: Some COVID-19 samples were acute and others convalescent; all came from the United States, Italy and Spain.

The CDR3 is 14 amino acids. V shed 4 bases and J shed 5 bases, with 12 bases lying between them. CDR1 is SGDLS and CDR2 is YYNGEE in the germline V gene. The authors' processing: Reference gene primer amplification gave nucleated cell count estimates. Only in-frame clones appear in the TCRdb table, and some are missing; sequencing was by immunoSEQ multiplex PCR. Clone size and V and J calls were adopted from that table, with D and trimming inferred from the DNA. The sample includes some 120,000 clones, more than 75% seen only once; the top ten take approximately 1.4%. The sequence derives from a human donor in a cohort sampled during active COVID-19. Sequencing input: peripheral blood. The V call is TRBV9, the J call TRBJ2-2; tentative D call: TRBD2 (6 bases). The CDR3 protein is CASSLRRETGELFF. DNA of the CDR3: TGTGCCAGCAGCCTTAGACGGGAGACCGGGGAGCTGTTTTTT. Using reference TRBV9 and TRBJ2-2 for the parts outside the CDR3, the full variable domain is DSGVTQTPKHLITATGQRVTLRCSPRSGDLSVYWYQQSLDQGLQFLIQYYNGEERAKGNILERFSAQQFPDLHSELNLSSLELGDSALYFCASSLRRETGELFFGEGSRLTVL.